These T cell receptor beta chains were read from a single sample in a study of OX40 agonist ivuxolimab in advanced cancers. This table comes from immunoSEQ multiplex PCR, and its TCRdb copy is limited to in-frame clones, with some not included. The sample has roughly 60,000 clones, about four fifths seen once. The sample consisted of CD4+ or CD8+ T cells sorted from blood, taken in a trial of the OX40 agonist ivuxolimab. The receptors stem from an adult with an advanced solid tumor such as melanoma, head and neck, liver or kidney cancer. Both conserved end residues are part of each CDR3. Each record gives: clone size, V gene, J gene, D gene, CDR3 protein, CDR3 DNA. A D gene is named only where the DNA matches it firmly. The listing skips clone size in some rows; elsewhere it reads once, few, many or a size class.

abundance: few; v_gene: TRBV4-1; j_gene: TRBJ1-3; d_gene: .; CDR3aa: CASSPWGAGNTIYF; CDR3nt: TGCGCCAGCAGCCCCTGGGGGGCTGGAAACACCATATATTTT
abundance: few; v_gene: TRBV9; j_gene: TRBJ1-1; d_gene: .; CDR3aa: CASSPGRGANTEAFF; CDR3nt: TGTGCCAGCAGCCCCGGGAGGGGGGCGAACACTGAAGCTTTCTTT
abundance: .; v_gene: TRBV4-1; j_gene: TRBJ1-4; d_gene: .; CDR3aa: CASSQRVGNEKLFF; CDR3nt: TGCGCCAGCAGCCAACGGGTAGGGAATGAAAAACTGTTTTTT
abundance: once; v_gene: TRBV11-2; j_gene: TRBJ2-7; d_gene: TRBD2; CDR3aa: CASSLEQRGIPYEQYF; CDR3nt: TGTGCCAGCAGCTTAGAGCAGCGGGGAATACCCTACGAGCAGTACTTC
abundance: few; v_gene: TRBV9; j_gene: TRBJ2-1; d_gene: TRBD2; CDR3aa: CASHTGTSDNNEQFF; CDR3nt: TGTGCCAGCCACACCGGTACTAGCGACAACAATGAGCAGTTCTTC
abundance: .; v_gene: TRBV9; j_gene: TRBJ2-6; d_gene: .; CDR3aa: CASSVATAGANVLTF; CDR3nt: TGTGCCAGCAGCGTCGCGACAGCTGGGGCCAACGTCCTGACTTTC
abundance: .; v_gene: TRBV15; j_gene: TRBJ2-5; d_gene: .; CDR3aa: CATSRDLGGEETQYF; CDR3nt: TGTGCCACCAGCAGAGATCTGGGGGGCGAGGAGACCCAGTACTTC
abundance: .; v_gene: TRBV7-9; j_gene: TRBJ2-4; d_gene: .; CDR3aa: CASSSLRPNGDIQYF; CDR3nt: TGTGCCAGCAGCTCATTAAGGCCGAATGGGGACATTCAGTACTTC
abundance: .; v_gene: TRBV6-1; j_gene: TRBJ1-5; d_gene: .; CDR3aa: CASIPHSNQPQHF; CDR3nt: TGTGCCAGCATCCCCCATAGCAATCAGCCCCAGCATTTT
abundance: .; v_gene: TRBV6-5; j_gene: TRBJ2-6; d_gene: TRBD1; CDR3aa: CASSWGDRAGANVLTF; CDR3nt: TGTGCCAGCAGTTGGGGGGACAGGGCTGGGGCCAACGTCCTGACTTTC
abundance: .; v_gene: TRBV5-8; j_gene: TRBJ2-6; d_gene: .; CDR3aa: CASSLAGAGANVLTF; CDR3nt: TGTGCCAGCAGCTTGGCTGGGGCCGGGGCCAACGTCCTGACTTTC
abundance: .; v_gene: TRBV4-2; j_gene: TRBJ2-3; d_gene: .; CDR3aa: CASSQTPGSTDTQYF; CDR3nt: TGTGCCAGCAGCCAAACCCCAGGAAGCACAGATACGCAGTATTTT
abundance: .; v_gene: TRBV19; j_gene: TRBJ1-5; d_gene: .; CDR3aa: CASSINRDDPQHF; CDR3nt: TGTGCCAGTAGTATTAACAGGGATGATCCCCAGCATTTT
abundance: .; v_gene: TRBV5-4; j_gene: TRBJ2-1; d_gene: .; CDR3aa: CASSSFFLNREQFF; CDR3nt: TGTGCCAGCAGCTCCTTTTTCCTGAATCGGGAGCAGTTCTTC
abundance: .; v_gene: TRBV5-4; j_gene: TRBJ1-4; d_gene: .; CDR3aa: CASSSDTPTNEKLFF; CDR3nt: TGTGCCAGCAGCTCAGACACCCCAACTAATGAAAAACTGTTTTTT
abundance: .; v_gene: TRBV7-3; j_gene: TRBJ2-7; d_gene: .; CDR3aa: CASSLAPSDEQYF; CDR3nt: TGTGCCAGCAGCTTGGCCCCTTCGGACGAGCAGTACTTC
abundance: .; v_gene: TRBV19; j_gene: TRBJ2-2; d_gene: TRBD2; CDR3aa: CATRAGEFRTGELFF; CDR3nt: TGTGCCACTCGAGCGGGAGAATTTCGCACCGGGGAGCTGTTTTTT
abundance: .; v_gene: TRBV7-9; j_gene: TRBJ1-6; d_gene: TRBD1; CDR3aa: CASSFGTADNSPLHF; CDR3nt: TGTGCCAGCAGCTTCGGGACAGCAGATAATTCACCCCTCCACTTT
abundance: .; v_gene: TRBV10-3; j_gene: TRBJ2-3; d_gene: TRBD1; CDR3aa: CAISDPDRGPSTDTQYF; CDR3nt: TGTGCCATCAGTGACCCGGACAGGGGGCCTAGCACAGATACGCAGTATTTT
abundance: .; v_gene: TRBV6-6; j_gene: TRBJ1-5; d_gene: .; CDR3aa: CASSYSKLGGQPQHF; CDR3nt: TGTGCCAGCAGTTACTCGAAATTGGGTGGCCAGCCCCAGCATTTT
abundance: .; v_gene: TRBV5-8; j_gene: TRBJ2-2; d_gene: TRBD2; CDR3aa: CASSFFGGSISGELFF; CDR3nt: TGTGCCAGCAGCTTCTTCGGCGGGAGTATCTCCGGGGAGCTGTTTTTT
abundance: .; v_gene: TRBV6-5; j_gene: TRBJ2-7; d_gene: TRBD1; CDR3aa: CASSPGTGSYEQYF; CDR3nt: TGTGCCAGCAGTCCCGGGACAGGTTCCTACGAGCAGTACTTC